This T cell receptor (beta chain) was observed in a study of blood T cell repertoires in COVID-19 (dated by TCRdb to the early 2020s). About the investigation overall: Samples from collaborators originated in the United States, Italy and Spain and spanned both the acute and convalescent phases of COVID-19. The material from the prospective study consisted of cDNA or gDNA derived from T cells, B-cell-depleted T cells, or PBMCs. Deeply sampled blood TCRbeta repertoires from subjects exposed to, actively infected with, or recovered from COVID-19 were included in the dataset. A freely available public database, intended as a resource for researchers studying the immune response to SARS-CoV-2, is where the repertoires were released. Samples came from the ongoing ImmuneRACE study (first 160 participants) plus 1,254 subjects from 6 global collaborators. A de-identified subject ID, COVID-19 status, age in years and sex were almost always included in the sample metadata. Where HLA class I and class II types were available, the types were taken from metadata supplied by the sample provider, not from assay-based typing.

The full study reports these points: How much clinical and demographic metadata was included differed by source and by participant, and the metadata was provided uncurated.

In the case of this clone: No cognate antigen has been identified for it. Nothing much larger sits one base from this clone, and base qualities are not available.

TCRbeta CDR3 regions were amplified from genomic DNA by means of the immunoSEQ Assay, a bias-controlled multiplex PCR. For the original study's pipeline: Within the assay, amplification of reference gene primers was used to estimate how many nucleated cells each sample contained. To quantify the absolute abundance of each unique TCRbeta CDR3 rearrangement, sequence reads were collapsed and filtered. Productive Simpson clonality was computed per sample as the square root of Simpson's diversity index over productive rearrangements. The source is immuneACCESS, and TCRdb retained only in-frame sequences with V and J called. Part of the clones is not carried over; for the studies checked, unresolved V genes explain less than half of this, and the remainder is unexplained. The V and J calls and clone size come from that table; D and trimming were worked out from the DNA. In all, the sample holds about 59,000 clones, and approximately 85% of those were seen once. Roughly 18% of the sample belongs to the ten largest clones.

From the germline V gene, CDR1 is SNHLY and CDR2 is FYNNEI. The CDR3, from cysteine to phenylalanine, totals 14 residues. The read is trimmed to its CDR3 DNA, 42 bases read in frame from base 1. The germline V and J ends show losses of 7 bases and 8 bases respectively, and no gene match explains 9 bases of the junction. Each collaborating institution followed its own protocols to collect whole blood in K2EDTA tubes. Collaborator samples were shipped for TCRbeta analysis as frozen whole blood, isolated PBMCs, or DNA extracted from either sample type. This clonotype was sampled from a human donor in a cohort sampled during active COVID-19. The chain employs TRBV2 and TRBJ1-4, and 8 junction bases match TRBD1. Sequences were obtained from peripheral blood. At the DNA level, the sequence is TGTGCCAGCATCCTTGACAGGGGAGGAGAAAAACTGTTTTTT. Translation gives CASILDRGGEKLFF.